This TCR beta chain was identified during a study of response to subunit inactivated influenza vaccine. TCRdb ran MiXCR on the RT-PCR reads and lists one entry per CDR3 protein. The table shows 710,000 or so distinct CDR3 sequences, with 15% to 19% occurring only once. This clonotype was counted ten times or more. The germline gives CDR1 SEHNR, CDR2 FQNEAQ (reference sequence). This CDR3 comprises 14 residues. The V gene end was trimmed by 3 bases and the J gene end by 4 bases; junction bases not matched to a gene: 5. The chain has TRBV7-9 and TRBJ2-5; 7 bases line up with TRBD1. The clonotype comes from a man aged 50-59 years who received an inactivated influenza vaccine. Sequenced here: PBMCs from blood, sampled about 13 days after vaccination. Here the CDR3 reads CASSFEGARETQYF. The DNA of the CDR3 is TGTGCCAGCAGCTTCGAGGGGGCGCGAGAGACCCAGTACTTC.